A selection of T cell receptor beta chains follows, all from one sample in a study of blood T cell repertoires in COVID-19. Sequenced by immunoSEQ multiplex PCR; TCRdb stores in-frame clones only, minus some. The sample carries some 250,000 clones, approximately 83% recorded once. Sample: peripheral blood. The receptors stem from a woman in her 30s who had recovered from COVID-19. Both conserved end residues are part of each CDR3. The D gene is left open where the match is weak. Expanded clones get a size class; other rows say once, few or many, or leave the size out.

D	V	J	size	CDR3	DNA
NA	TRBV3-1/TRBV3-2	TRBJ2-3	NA	CASSQERVTDTQYF	TGTGCCAGCAGCCAAGAACGGGTGACAGATACGCAGTATTTT
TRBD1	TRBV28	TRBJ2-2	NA	CASSLGDRVFAGELFF	TGTGCCAGCAGTTTAGGGGACAGGGTTTTCGCCGGGGAGCTGTTTTTT
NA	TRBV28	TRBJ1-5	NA	CASSLSGGTGFSNQPQHF	TGTGCCAGCAGTTTATCGGGTGGAACAGGGTTTAGCAATCAGCCCCAGCATTTT
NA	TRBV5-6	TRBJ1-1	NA	CASSLVGWQGNTEAFF	TGTGCCAGCAGCTTGGTAGGTTGGCAGGGGAATACTGAAGCTTTCTTT
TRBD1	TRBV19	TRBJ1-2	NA	CASSPGTGVHYGYTF	TGTGCCAGTAGTCCCGGGACAGGGGTGCACTATGGCTACACCTTC
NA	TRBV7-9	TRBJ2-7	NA	CASSLGGPRRWEQYF	TGTGCCAGCAGCTTAGGGGGGCCGCGAAGATGGGAGCAGTACTTC
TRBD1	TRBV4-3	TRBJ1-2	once	CASSQDDRTGRGYTF	TGCGCCAGCAGCCAAGATGATCGGACAGGGCGCGGCTACACCTTC
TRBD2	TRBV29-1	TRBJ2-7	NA	CSVGGAGGSYEQYF	TGCAGCGTTGGAGGGGCGGGAGGGTCCTACGAGCAGTACTTC
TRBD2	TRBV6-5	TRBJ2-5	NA	CASRQAGGQETQYF	TGTGCCAGCAGGCAAGCGGGGGGCCAAGAGACCCAGTACTTC
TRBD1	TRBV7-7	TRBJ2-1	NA	CASSKDRGMSYNEQFF	TGTGCCAGCAGCAAGGACAGGGGGATGTCCTACAATGAGCAGTTCTTC
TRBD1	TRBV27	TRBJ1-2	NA	CASSLEGARYGYTF	TGTGCCAGCAGTTTAGAGGGGGCGAGGTATGGCTACACCTTC
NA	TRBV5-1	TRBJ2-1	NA	CASSSLVHEQFF	TGCGCCAGCAGCTCCCTCGTCCATGAGCAGTTCTTC
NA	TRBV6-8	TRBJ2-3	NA	CASSYRDTQYF	TGTGCCAGCAGTTATCGGGATACGCAGTATTTT
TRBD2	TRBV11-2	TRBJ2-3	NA	CASSLVGGAIYSDTQYF	TGTGCCAGCAGCTTAGTCGGGGGGGCCATTTATTCAGATACGCAGTATTTT
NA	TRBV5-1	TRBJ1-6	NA	CASSSAGVYNSPLHF	TGCGCCAGCAGCTCGGCCGGGGTCTACAATTCACCCCTCCACTTT
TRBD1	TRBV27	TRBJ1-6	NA	CASSFTSAGGRNSPLHF	TGTGCCAGCAGTTTTACCTCGGCAGGGGGCCGGAATTCACCCCTCCACTTT
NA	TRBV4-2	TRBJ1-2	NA	CASSQAGVGYGYTF	TGTGCCAGCAGCCAAGCAGGGGTGGGGTATGGCTACACCTTC
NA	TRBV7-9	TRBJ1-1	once	CASSYIQANTEAFF	TGTGCCAGCAGCTATATACAGGCGAACACTGAAGCTTTCTTT
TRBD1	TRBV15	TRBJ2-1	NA	CATSRELGQVEQFF	TGTGCCACCAGCAGAGAACTGGGACAGGTTGAGCAGTTCTTC
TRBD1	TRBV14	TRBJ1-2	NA	CASSEAGTGGFGYTF	TGTGCCAGCAGCGAGGCCGGGACAGGGGGCTTCGGCTACACCTTC
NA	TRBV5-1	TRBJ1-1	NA	CASSLGGGAGWEAFF	TGCGCCAGCAGCTTGGGAGGTGGGGCCGGGTGGGAAGCTTTCTTT
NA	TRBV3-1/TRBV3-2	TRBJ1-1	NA	CASSRGSVEAFF	TGTGCCAGCAGTCGAGGGTCGGTTGAAGCTTTCTTT
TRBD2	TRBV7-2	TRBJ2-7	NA	CASSLISGGTYEQYF	TGTGCCAGCAGCTTAATCAGCGGGGGCACCTACGAGCAGTACTTC
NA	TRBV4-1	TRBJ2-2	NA	CASSQDQGPNTGELFF	TGCGCCAGCAGCCAAGATCAGGGCCCTAACACCGGGGAGCTGTTTTTT